The TCR beta chain under discussion was sequenced for a study of blood T cell repertoires in COVID-19. For the study at large: Sites in the United States, Italy and Spain provided acute and convalescent COVID-19 samples. PBMCs, B-cell-depleted T cells, or T cells were the source of the cDNA or gDNA that made up the material.

Using immunoSEQ multiplex PCR, the repertoire was profiled, and TCRdb retains in-frame clones only, with some absent. The table records 300,000 to 450,000 clones, roughly 90% of them present only once. Ages ranged from roughly 18 to 100 years, with residence in 24 US areas. Cohort 3 recovered donors had two negative PCRs, clearance, or symptom resolution. The CDR3 has 15 residues. Germline lookup yields CDR1 SGDLS and CDR2 YYNGEE. Trimming removed 4 bases at V and 1 base at J, with 14 bases between. The sample consisted of PBMCs or T cells enriched from blood (not recorded which). The chain recombines TRBV9 with TRBJ1-1; maybe TRBD1 (5 bases). The sequence was obtained from a woman aged 25 to 39 who had recovered from COVID-19. CDR3 sequence reads: CASSPQGTGNTEAFF. The DNA of the CDR3 is TGTGCCAGCAGCCCTCAAGGAACAGGGAACACTGAAGCTTTCTTT.